These T cell receptor beta chains were read from a single sample in a study of spatial heterogeneity in lung cancer. MiXCR, run by TCRdb on the 5' RACE reads, gives a single entry per CDR3 protein. The table lists around 87,000 distinct CDR3 sequences, around 12% of them singletons, with over 40% in the top ten. The starting material was PBMCs, obtained at surgery. The receptors were sampled from a male donor with early-stage non-small cell lung cancer. Both conserved end residues are part of each CDR3. Fields, in order: V gene, J gene, D gene, clone size, CDR3 protein, CDR3 DNA. D genes are given only for firm matches. Only some rows state a clone size, as once, few, many or a class for expanded clones.

v_gene: TRBV7-2
j_gene: TRBJ2-7
d_gene: .
abundance: few
CDR3aa: CASSLAGTEAYEQYF
CDR3nt: TGTGCCAGCAGCTTAGCTGGGACGGAGGCCTACGAGCAGTACTTC

v_gene: TRBV28
j_gene: TRBJ2-5
d_gene: TRBD2
abundance: many
CDR3aa: CASKRGRTETQYF
CDR3nt: TGTGCCAGCAAGCGGGGAAGAACGGAGACCCAGTACTTC

v_gene: TRBV2
j_gene: TRBJ2-1
d_gene: .
abundance: many
CDR3aa: CASSGGVVNEQFF
CDR3nt: TGTGCCAGCAGTGGAGGAGTCGTCAATGAGCAGTTCTTC

v_gene: TRBV14
j_gene: TRBJ2-1
d_gene: .
abundance: .
CDR3aa: CASRLFGAREQFF
CDR3nt: TGTGCCAGCAGATTGTTCGGAGCTCGCGAGCAGTTCTTC

v_gene: TRBV7-2
j_gene: TRBJ2-2
d_gene: .
abundance: .
CDR3aa: CASSLEVLTGELFF
CDR3nt: TGTGCCAGCAGCTTAGAAGTGTTGACCGGGGAGCTGTTTTTT

v_gene: TRBV12-3/TRBV12-4
j_gene: TRBJ1-4
d_gene: .
abundance: .
CDR3aa: CASSLYRESANEKLFF
CDR3nt: TGTGCCAGCAGTTTATATCGTGAGTCCGCTAATGAAAAACTGTTTTTT

v_gene: TRBV7-9
j_gene: TRBJ2-2
d_gene: .
abundance: few
CDR3aa: CASSTGSFTGELFF
CDR3nt: TGTGCCAGCAGCACCGGGTCGTTCACCGGGGAGCTGTTTTTT

v_gene: TRBV10-3
j_gene: TRBJ1-2
d_gene: .
abundance: few
CDR3aa: CAISATGRNYGYTF
CDR3nt: TGTGCCATCAGTGCCACGGGACGGAACTATGGCTACACCTTC

v_gene: TRBV19
j_gene: TRBJ2-5
d_gene: .
abundance: .
CDR3aa: CASSRPRHQETQYF
CDR3nt: TGTGCCAGTAGTAGGCCCCGACACCAAGAGACCCAGTACTTC

v_gene: TRBV6-2/TRBV6-3
j_gene: TRBJ2-5
d_gene: TRBD2
abundance: few
CDR3aa: CASRDRLAGSGTQYF
CDR3nt: TGTGCCAGCAGGGACCGACTAGCGGGGTCAGGGACCCAGTACTTC

v_gene: TRBV2
j_gene: TRBJ2-2
d_gene: .
abundance: few
CDR3aa: CASRDSPHSVSGELFF
CDR3nt: TGTGCCAGCAGGGACAGCCCCCACAGTGTGTCCGGGGAGCTGTTTTTT

v_gene: TRBV5-3
j_gene: TRBJ2-7
d_gene: .
abundance: .
CDR3aa: CARSLKAGNSYEQYF
CDR3nt: TGTGCCAGAAGCTTGAAGGCCGGGAATTCTTACGAGCAGTACTTC

v_gene: TRBV7-9
j_gene: TRBJ2-1
d_gene: TRBD2
abundance: many
CDR3aa: CASRASGTSSNEQFF
CDR3nt: TGTGCCAGCAGAGCCTCCGGGACTAGCTCTAATGAGCAGTTCTTC

v_gene: TRBV4-3
j_gene: TRBJ2-5
d_gene: TRBD1
abundance: .
CDR3aa: CASSQDRDRNQETQYF
CDR3nt: TGCGCCAGCAGCCAAGATAGGGACAGAAACCAAGAGACCCAGTACTTC

v_gene: TRBV28
j_gene: TRBJ2-5
d_gene: .
abundance: .
CDR3aa: CASSLSWGNAETQYF
CDR3nt: TGTGCCAGCAGTTTATCCTGGGGGAACGCGGAGACCCAGTACTTC

v_gene: TRBV6-5
j_gene: TRBJ2-7
d_gene: .
abundance: .
CDR3aa: CASSYSHAARVYEQYF
CDR3nt: TGTGCCAGCAGTTACTCGCATGCAGCGAGAGTGTACGAGCAGTACTTC

v_gene: TRBV12-3/TRBV12-4
j_gene: TRBJ2-5
d_gene: TRBD2
abundance: few
CDR3aa: CASSVGLVAETQYF
CDR3nt: TGTGCCAGCAGTGTAGGACTAGTCGCCGAGACCCAGTACTTC

v_gene: TRBV20-1
j_gene: TRBJ2-7
d_gene: .
abundance: .
CDR3aa: CSAAFVRDYEQYF
CDR3nt: TGCAGTGCTGCCTTCGTGCGGGACTACGAGCAGTACTTC

v_gene: TRBV11-1
j_gene: TRBJ2-5
d_gene: .
abundance: .
CDR3aa: CASSMGHETQYF
CDR3nt: TGTGCCAGCAGCATGGGTCACGAGACCCAGTACTTC

v_gene: TRBV29-1
j_gene: TRBJ2-3
d_gene: TRBD2
abundance: few
CDR3aa: CSALAGSTDTQYF
CDR3nt: TGCAGCGCCCTAGCGGGATCCACAGATACGCAGTATTTT

v_gene: TRBV5-5
j_gene: TRBJ1-6
d_gene: .
abundance: .
CDR3aa: CASSLLPGRGGSPLHF
CDR3nt: TGTGCCAGCAGCTTGCTTCCAGGGAGAGGCGGTTCACCCCTCCACTTT

v_gene: TRBV5-1
j_gene: TRBJ2-5
d_gene: .
abundance: .
CDR3aa: CASSLDTQETQYF
CDR3nt: TGCGCCAGCAGCCTAGACACCCAAGAGACCCAGTACTTC

v_gene: TRBV14
j_gene: TRBJ1-1
d_gene: .
abundance: .
CDR3aa: CASSHSLSTEAFF
CDR3nt: TGTGCCAGCAGCCATTCTCTTTCGACTGAAGCTTTCTTT

v_gene: TRBV9
j_gene: TRBJ1-1
d_gene: .
abundance: .
CDR3aa: CASSVGGGAWTEAFF
CDR3nt: TGTGCCAGCAGCGTAGGTGGAGGGGCCTGGACTGAAGCTTTCTTT

v_gene: TRBV5-1
j_gene: TRBJ2-7
d_gene: .
abundance: .
CDR3aa: CASSLEIEPYERYF
CDR3nt: TGCGCCAGCAGCTTGGAAATCGAGCCCTACGAGCGGTACTTC

v_gene: TRBV19
j_gene: TRBJ1-5
d_gene: .
abundance: once
CDR3aa: CASSIVPGAQPQHF
CDR3nt: TGTGCCAGTAGTATAGTTCCGGGAGCCCAGCCCCAGCATTTT

v_gene: TRBV4-2
j_gene: TRBJ1-1
d_gene: .
abundance: many
CDR3aa: CASSQGAAKAFF
CDR3nt: TGTGCCAGCAGCCAAGGGGCCGCAAAAGCTTTCTTT

v_gene: TRBV28
j_gene: TRBJ2-5
d_gene: .
abundance: many
CDR3aa: CASRRVARQTQYF
CDR3nt: TGTGCCAGCAGACGCGTAGCGAGACAGACCCAGTACTTC

v_gene: TRBV25-1
j_gene: TRBJ2-5
d_gene: .
abundance: few
CDR3aa: CASSLDLRSTETQYF
CDR3nt: TGTGCCAGCAGCCTGGACCTCCGCTCTACCGAGACCCAGTACTTC

v_gene: TRBV6-2/TRBV6-3
j_gene: TRBJ1-1
d_gene: TRBD1
abundance: few
CDR3aa: CASSLHRTGENTEAFF
CDR3nt: TGTGCCAGCAGCCTACATAGGACAGGGGAGAACACTGAAGCTTTCTTT

v_gene: TRBV9
j_gene: TRBJ2-7
d_gene: .
abundance: .
CDR3aa: CASSPIGGYEQYF
CDR3nt: TGTGCCAGCAGCCCGATTGGGGGTTACGAGCAGTACTTC

v_gene: TRBV20-1
j_gene: TRBJ1-2
d_gene: TRBD1
abundance: few
CDR3aa: CSARVTGTGKRVGYTF
CDR3nt: TGCAGTGCTAGAGTAACCGGGACAGGGAAACGGGTTGGCTACACCTTC

v_gene: TRBV6-5
j_gene: TRBJ2-2
d_gene: .
abundance: many
CDR3aa: CASSSPSGELFF
CDR3nt: TGTGCCAGCAGTTCCCCCTCCGGGGAGCTGTTTTTT

v_gene: TRBV5-1
j_gene: TRBJ2-2
d_gene: .
abundance: few
CDR3aa: CASSLLTKTGMNTGELFF
CDR3nt: TGCGCCAGCAGCTTACTTACAAAGACAGGAATGAACACCGGGGAGCTGTTTTTT

v_gene: TRBV4-3
j_gene: TRBJ2-1
d_gene: TRBD1
abundance: .
CDR3aa: CASSQDQWTGPYEQFF
CDR3nt: TGCGCCAGCAGCCAAGATCAGTGGACAGGGCCCTATGAGCAGTTCTTC

v_gene: TRBV18
j_gene: TRBJ2-3
d_gene: .
abundance: .
CDR3aa: CASSPKQLSTDTQYF
CDR3nt: TGTGCCAGCTCACCAAAACAGCTGAGCACAGATACGCAGTATTTT

v_gene: TRBV6-5
j_gene: TRBJ2-3
d_gene: TRBD2
abundance: few
CDR3aa: CASKLAGQMSTDTQYF
CDR3nt: TGTGCCAGCAAACTAGCGGGCCAAATGAGCACAGATACGCAGTATTTT

v_gene: TRBV14
j_gene: TRBJ1-2
d_gene: .
abundance: few
CDR3aa: CASSRRGSDGYTF
CDR3nt: TGTGCCAGCAGCCGTAGAGGGAGCGATGGCTACACCTTC

v_gene: TRBV27
j_gene: TRBJ2-5
d_gene: TRBD2
abundance: .
CDR3aa: CASSLAGVETQYF
CDR3nt: TGTGCCAGCAGTTTAGCGGGAGTAGAGACCCAGTACTTC